This T cell receptor (beta chain) originates from a study of cytomegalovirus exposure and HLA in healthy donors. 60 Vbeta and 13 Jbeta primers were used in PCR. Repertoires were generated with immunoSEQ multiplex PCR, while TCRdb's copy carries only in-frame clones and drops some. Among nearly 200,000 clones, 70% to 80% were seen once, and the ten largest hold approximately 0.4%. Overall study results and limits: TCR beta V- and J-gene trimming was later associated with a missense DCLRE1C variant. Testing in vitro showed a few CMV-associated chains specific for CMV antigens.

The CDR3 covers 16 residues. The V end lost 3 bases, the J end lost 4 bases, and 15 bases lay between the germline ends. Germline assignment: CDR1 SEHNR and CDR2 FQNEAQ (reference sequence). This clone was observed once. Its antigen is not identified. Sequenced material: PBMCs. The sequence was collected from a male donor in good health and CMV-seropositive. The genes are TRBV7-9 and TRBJ2-2; D gene uncertain. The CDR3, as DNA: TGTGCCAGCAGCTTCCTCGTAGCCCCCGCCACCGGGGAGCTGTTTTTT. Residues: CASSFLVAPATGELFF.